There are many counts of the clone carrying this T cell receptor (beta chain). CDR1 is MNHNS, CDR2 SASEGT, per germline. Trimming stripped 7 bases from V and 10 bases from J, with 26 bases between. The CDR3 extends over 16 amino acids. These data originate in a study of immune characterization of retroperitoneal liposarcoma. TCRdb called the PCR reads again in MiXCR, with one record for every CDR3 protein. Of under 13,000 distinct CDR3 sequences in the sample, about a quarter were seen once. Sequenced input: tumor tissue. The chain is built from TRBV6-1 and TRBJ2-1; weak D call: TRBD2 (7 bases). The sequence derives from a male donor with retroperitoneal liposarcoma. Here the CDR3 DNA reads TGTGCCAGCACCCCTCCGGGGGGCAGTGGGTCTCGCGAGCAGTTCTTC. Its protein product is CASTPPGGSGSREQFF.